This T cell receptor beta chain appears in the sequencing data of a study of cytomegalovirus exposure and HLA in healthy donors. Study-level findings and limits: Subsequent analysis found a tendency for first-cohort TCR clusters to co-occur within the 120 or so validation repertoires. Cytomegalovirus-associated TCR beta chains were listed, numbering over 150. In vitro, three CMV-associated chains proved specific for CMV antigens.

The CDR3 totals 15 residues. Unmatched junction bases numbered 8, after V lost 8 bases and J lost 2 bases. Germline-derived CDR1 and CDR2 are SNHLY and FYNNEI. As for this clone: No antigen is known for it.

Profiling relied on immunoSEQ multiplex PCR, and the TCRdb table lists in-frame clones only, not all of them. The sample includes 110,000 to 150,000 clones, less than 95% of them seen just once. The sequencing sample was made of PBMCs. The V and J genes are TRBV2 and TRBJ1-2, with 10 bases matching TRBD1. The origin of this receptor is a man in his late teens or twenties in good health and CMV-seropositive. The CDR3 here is CASLNPGQGNYGYTF. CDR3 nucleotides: TGTGCCAGCCTCAATCCGGGACAGGGGAACTATGGCTACACCTTC.